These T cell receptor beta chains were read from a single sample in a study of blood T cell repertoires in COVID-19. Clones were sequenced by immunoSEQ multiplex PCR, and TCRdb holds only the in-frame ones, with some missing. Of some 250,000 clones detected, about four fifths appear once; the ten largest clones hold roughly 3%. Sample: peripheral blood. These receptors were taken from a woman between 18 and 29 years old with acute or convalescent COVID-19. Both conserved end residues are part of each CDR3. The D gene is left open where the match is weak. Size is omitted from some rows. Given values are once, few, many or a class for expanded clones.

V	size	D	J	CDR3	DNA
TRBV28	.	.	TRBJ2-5	CASSFSSTETQYF	TGTGCCAGCAGTTTTTCGTCGACTGAGACCCAGTACTTC
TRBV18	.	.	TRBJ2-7	CASSPRGNTPYEQYF	TGTGCCAGCTCACCACGAGGTAACACTCCCTACGAGCAGTACTTC
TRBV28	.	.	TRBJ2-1	CASSRAEYNEQFF	TGTGCCAGCAGCAGGGCAGAGTACAATGAGCAGTTCTTC
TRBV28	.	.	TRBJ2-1	CASSSETSLQWEFF	TGTGCCAGCAGTTCCGAGACATCTTTGCAATGGGAGTTCTTC
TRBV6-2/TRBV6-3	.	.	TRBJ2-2	CASSYGDGSGELFF	TGTGCCAGCAGTTACGGAGACGGCTCCGGGGAGCTGTTTTTT
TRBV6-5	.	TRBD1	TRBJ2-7	CASCVGTDYEQYF	TGTGCCAGCTGCGTAGGGACAGACTACGAGCAGTACTTC
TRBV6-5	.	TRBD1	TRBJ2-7	CASSYSQGLGEQYF	TGTGCCAGCAGTTACTCACAGGGGTTAGGCGAGCAGTACTTC
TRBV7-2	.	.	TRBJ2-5	CASKLSPATETQYF	TGTGCCAGCAAGCTTAGCCCGGCGACAGAGACCCAGTACTTC
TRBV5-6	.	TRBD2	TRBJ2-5	CASSPWTSPIRETQYF	TGTGCCAGCAGCCCATGGACTAGCCCTATTAGGGAGACCCAGTACTTC
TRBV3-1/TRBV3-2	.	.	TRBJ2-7	CASSQDGQGTYEQYF	TGTGCCAGCAGCCAAGATGGCCAGGGGACCTACGAGCAGTACTTC
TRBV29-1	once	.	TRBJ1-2	CSVEETVYGYTF	TGCAGCGTTGAAGAGACAGTATATGGCTACACCTTC
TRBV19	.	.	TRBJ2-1	CASSIGMFRDEQFF	TGTGCCAGTAGTATAGGAATGTTCAGGGATGAGCAGTTCTTC
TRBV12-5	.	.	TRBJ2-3	CASGATGPDTQYF	TGTGCTAGTGGTGCGACAGGTCCGGATACGCAGTATTTT
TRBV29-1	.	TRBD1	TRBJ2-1	CSVEEVRDRGEYYSYNEQFF	TGCAGCGTTGAAGAGGTGCGGGACAGGGGGGAATATTATTCCTACAATGAGCAGTTCTTC
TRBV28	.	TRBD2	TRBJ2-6	CASVGLAGGPGANVLTF	TGTGCCAGCGTGGGACTAGCGGGAGGTCCTGGGGCCAACGTCCTGACTTTC
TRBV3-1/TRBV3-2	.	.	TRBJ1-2	CASSQEWGGGYTF	TGTGCCAGCAGCCAAGAGTGGGGGGGCGGCTACACCTTC
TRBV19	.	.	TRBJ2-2	CASSMGPGELFF	TGTGCCAGTAGTATGGGCCCCGGGGAGCTGTTTTTT